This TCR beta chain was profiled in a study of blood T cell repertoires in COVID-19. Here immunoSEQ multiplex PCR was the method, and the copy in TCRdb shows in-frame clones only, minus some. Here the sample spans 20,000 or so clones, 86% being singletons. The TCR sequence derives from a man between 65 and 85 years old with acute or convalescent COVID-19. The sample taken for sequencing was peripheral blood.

The DNA for the CDR3 is TGTGCCAGCAACTATGACGGGAGCCCCTACAATGAGCAGTTCTTC. Its translation is CASNYDGSPYNEQFF. The V gene is TRBV9, the J gene TRBJ2-1; D perhaps matches TRBD2 (6 bases). The CDR3 length is 15 residues. CDR1 is SGDLS, CDR2 YYNGEE, per germline. Trimming pared 6 bases from V and 2 bases from J, leaving 15 bases between.